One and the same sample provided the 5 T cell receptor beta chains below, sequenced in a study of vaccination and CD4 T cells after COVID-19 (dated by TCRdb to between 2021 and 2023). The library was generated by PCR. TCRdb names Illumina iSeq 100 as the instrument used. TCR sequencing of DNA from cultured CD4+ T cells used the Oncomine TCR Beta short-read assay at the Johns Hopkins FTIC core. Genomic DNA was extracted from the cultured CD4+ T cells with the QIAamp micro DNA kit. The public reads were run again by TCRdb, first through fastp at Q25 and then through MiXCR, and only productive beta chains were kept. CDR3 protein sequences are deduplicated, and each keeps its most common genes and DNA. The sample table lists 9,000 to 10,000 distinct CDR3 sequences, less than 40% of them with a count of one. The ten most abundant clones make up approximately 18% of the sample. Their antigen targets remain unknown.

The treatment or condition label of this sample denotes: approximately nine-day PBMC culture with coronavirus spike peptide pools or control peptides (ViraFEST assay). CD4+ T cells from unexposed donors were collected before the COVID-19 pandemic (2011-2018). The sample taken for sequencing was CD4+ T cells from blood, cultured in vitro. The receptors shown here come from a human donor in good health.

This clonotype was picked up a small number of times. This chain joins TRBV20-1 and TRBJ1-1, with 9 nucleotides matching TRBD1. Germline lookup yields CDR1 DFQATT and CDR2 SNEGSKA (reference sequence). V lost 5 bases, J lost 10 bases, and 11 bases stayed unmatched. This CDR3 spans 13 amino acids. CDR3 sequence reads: CSAPSGTGHLAFF. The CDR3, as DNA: TGCAGTGCTCCGTCCGGGACAGGGCATTTAGCTTTCTTT.

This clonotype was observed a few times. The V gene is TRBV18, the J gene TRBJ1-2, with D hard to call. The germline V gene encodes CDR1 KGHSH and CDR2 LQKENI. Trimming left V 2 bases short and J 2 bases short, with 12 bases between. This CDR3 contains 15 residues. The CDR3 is CASSPRTDSNYGYTF. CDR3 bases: TGTGCCAGCTCACCAAGGACCGACTCGAACTATGGCTACACCTTC.

CDR3 in amino acids: CASSKTGTGTYEQYF. The DNA for the CDR3 is TGTGCCAGCAGCAAAACCGGGACAGGGACCTACGAGCAGTACTTC. This chain joins TRBV6-2 or TRBV6-3 and TRBJ2-7; 9 bases are a match to TRBD1. The CDR3 length is 15 residues. The V and J ends lost 6 bases and 2 bases, in that order; junction bases with no gene match: 8. Germline V gene data show CDR1 as MNHEY and CDR2 as SVGEGT.

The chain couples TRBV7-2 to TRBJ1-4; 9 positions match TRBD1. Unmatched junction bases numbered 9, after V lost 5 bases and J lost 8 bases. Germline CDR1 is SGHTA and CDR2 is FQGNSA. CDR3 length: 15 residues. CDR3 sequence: CASSRNRGLEEKLFF. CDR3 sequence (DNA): TGTGCCAGCAGCCGCAACAGGGGGCTAGAGGAAAAACTGTTTTTT.

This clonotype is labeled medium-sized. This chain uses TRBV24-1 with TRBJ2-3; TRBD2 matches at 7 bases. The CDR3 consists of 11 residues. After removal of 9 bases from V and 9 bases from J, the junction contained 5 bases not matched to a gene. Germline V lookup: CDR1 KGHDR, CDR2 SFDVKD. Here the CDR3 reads CATEGGGTQYF. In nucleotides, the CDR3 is TGTGCCACCGAGGGCGGGGGAACGCAGTATTTT.